The 30 T cell receptor beta chains reported below all come from one sample, sequenced in a study of vaccination effects on CD4 cells after COVID-19. Their target antigens are unknown. Profiled with immunoSEQ multiplex PCR; TCRdb holds only in-frame clones, not every one. The sample records about 72,000 clones, around 81% being singletons. Antigen-specific CD4+ T cells were expanded (with viral peptide pools) by the ViraFEST assay ahead of sequencing. Having been cultured for less than 12 days, the cells underwent CD4+ T cell isolation. Participants each got two BNT162b2 or mRNA-1273 vaccine doses. Source: CD4+ T cells from PBMCs cultured with HCoV-229E spike peptides, taken after COVID-19 vaccination. These TCRs come from a human donor who received a COVID-19 vaccine.

The rearrangement joins TRBV19 to TRBJ2-2; D might be TRBD2 (7 bases). This CDR3 has 14 amino acids. The germline V and J ends were trimmed by 3 bases and 3 bases, with 8 bases remaining between them. CDR1 and CDR2 from the germline V gene are LNHDA and SQIVND (reference sequence). The CDR3 loop reads CASSMGGHTGELFF. The CDR3 DNA reads TGTGCCAGTAGTATGGGGGGGCACACCGGGGAGCTGTTTTTT.

This chain connects TRBV14 to TRBJ2-7, with TRBD2 as a possible D gene (6 bases). V shed 1 base and J shed 0 bases, with 19 bases lying between them. The CDR3 contains 18 residues. The germline V gene has CDR1 SGHDN and CDR2 FVKESK. As DNA, the CDR3 is TGTGCCAGCAGCCAAGTCAAAGCGGGTTGGGCTAGCTCCTACGAGCAGTACGTC. Its protein product is CASSQVKAGWASSYEQYV.

This clone has more than one count but fewer than ten. The chain carries TRBV5-4 and TRBJ1-2; TRBD1 aligns across 7 bases. This CDR3 has 15 amino acids. Germline trimming cut 3 bases from V and 2 bases from J; bases unmatched to any gene: 7. Germline-derived CDR1 and CDR2 are SGHNT and YYREEE (reference sequence). CDR3 DNA: TGTGCCAGCAGCTCCAGACAGGGCAGGAACTATGGCTACACCTTC. Translation: CASSSRQGRNYGYTF.

This clone is a singleton in its sample. The rearrangement uses TRBV28 and TRBJ1-2; 10 nucleotides align to TRBD1. V lost 6 bases and J lost 1; bases outside the gene matches: 11. Germline CDR1 reads MDHEN; CDR2 reads SYDVKM. The CDR3 consists of 17 residues. CDR3 sequence: CASSPTGTGALNYGYTF. The CDR3 region has the DNA TGTGCCAGCAGCCCCACCGGGACAGGGGCCCTTAACTATGGCTACACCTTC.

The chain couples TRBV6-1 to TRBJ2-3; D is undetermined. Trimming shortened V by 3 bases and J by 7 bases, and 14 bases separated the two germline ends. Looked up from germline, CDR1 is MNHNS and CDR2 is SASEGT. The CDR3 is 14 residues long. In DNA, the CDR3 is TGTGCCAGCAGTGAGGGCAACTCTGCAAATACGCAGTATTTT. Protein: CASSEGNSANTQYF.

The V and J genes are TRBV11-3 and TRBJ2-1, with 12 bases identical to TRBD2. The CDR3 runs 16 residues. V lost 4 bases and J lost 6; bases outside the gene matches: 7. Germline V gene data show CDR1 as SGHNT and CDR2 as YENEEA. CDR3 nucleotides: TGTGCCAGCAGCTCCCCTAGCGGGGGGGCCCTCAATGAGCAGTTCTTC. Translating gives CASSSPSGGALNEQFF.

The rearrangement uses TRBV9 and TRBJ2-5; TRBD2 agrees at 7 bases. Per the germline V gene, CDR1 is SGDLS and CDR2 is YYNGEE. CDR3 length equals 13 residues. The junction had 3 bases not matched to a gene; V was cut back by 2 bases and J by 5 bases. This CDR3 is CASSVGLGETQYF. CDR3 bases: TGTGCCAGCAGCGTCGGACTAGGGGAGACCCAGTACTTC. The complete variable domain, with remaining parts taken from reference TRBV9 and TRBJ2-5, reads DSGVTQTPKHLITATGQRVTLRCSPRSGDLSVYWYQQSLDQGLQFLIQYYNGEERAKGNILERFSAQQFPDLHSELNLSSLELGDSALYFCASSVGLGETQYFGPGTRLLVL.

The genes are TRBV6-1 and TRBJ2-5; D is unresolved. Germline CDR1 and CDR2: MNHNS and SASEGT. The CDR3 sequence is 16 residues long. V lost 1 base, J lost 7 bases, and 19 bases lay in between. For the CDR3, the DNA is TGTGCCAGCAGTGAAGGCGCCGGCGGTTCAGGTGGGACCCAGTACTTC. Translation gives CASSEGAGGSGGTQYF.

The rearrangement uses TRBV6-5 and TRBJ1-1; D ambiguous. There are 13 residues in the CDR3. The V end lost 8 bases, the J end lost 1 base, and 11 bases lay between the germline ends. In germline, CDR1 is MNHEY, CDR2 SVGAGI. The CDR3 DNA reads as TGTGCCAGCGAACCGGAAGGGAACACTGAAGCTTTCTTT. It translates to CASEPEGNTEAFF.

The V and J genes are TRBV6-5 and TRBJ1-1; weak D call: TRBD1 (5 bases). The CDR3 contains 14 residues. V was trimmed by 5 bases and J by 1 base, leaving 11 bases between them. CDR1 MNHEY and CDR2 SVGAGI come from the germline V gene. The CDR3 protein is CASSMHGTNTEAFF. The CDR3 DNA follows: TGTGCCAGCAGTATGCATGGGACGAACACTGAAGCTTTCTTT.

The chain recombines TRBV18 with TRBJ1-1; D might be TRBD1 (5 bases). V lost 4 bases and J 3 bases, leaving 18 bases between the germline ends. CDR1 is KGHSH, CDR2 LQKENI, per germline. CDR3 size: 16 residues. The CDR3 protein is CASSQAAQGRYTEAFF. The CDR3 DNA follows: TGTGCCAGCTCACAGGCAGCTCAGGGTAGGTACACTGAAGCTTTCTTT.

Only one count was recorded for this clone. V gene TRBV7-8 combines with J gene TRBJ1-5; 8 bases are a match to TRBD1. Trimming at V came to 1 base and at J to 4 bases, leaving 3 bases not matched to a gene. Germline V CDR1 and CDR2: SGHVS, FQNEAQ. This CDR3 contains 15 residues. The CDR3 DNA reads as TGTGCCAGCAGCTTAGACAGACAGGGGAATCAGCCCCAGCATTTT. It is translated as CASSLDRQGNQPQHF.

The chain uses TRBV4-3 and TRBJ2-1; 8 nucleotides line up with TRBD1. The V and J ends lost 0 bases and 4 bases, in that order; junction bases with no gene match: 5. Germline CDR1 reads LGHNA; CDR2 reads YSLEER. This CDR3 is built from 16 residues. The CDR3 loop is CASSQEGQGAYNEQFF. Written as DNA, the CDR3 is TGCGCCAGCAGCCAAGAAGGGCAGGGGGCTTACAATGAGCAGTTCTTC.

The gene calls are TRBV7-8 and TRBJ2-7; 9 bases agree with TRBD2. The trim removed 0 bases at V and 0 bases at J, leaving 3 bases unmatched. Germline V gene sequence: CDR1 SGHVS, CDR2 FQNEAQ. CDR3 length equals 16 residues. In DNA form, the CDR3 reads TGTGCCAGCAGCTTAGCTAGCGGGGGTAGCTCCTACGAGCAGTACGTC. Its protein product is CASSLASGGSSYEQYV.

This chain connects TRBV6-9 to TRBJ2-5, with D tentatively TRBD1 (6 bases). This CDR3 contains 15 residues. V lost 4 bases to trimming and J lost 3 bases, with 15 bases between them. Germline assignment: CDR1 MNHGY and CDR2 SVAAGI. CDR3 loop: CASSFTGSWEETQYF. In DNA, the CDR3 is TGTGCCAGCAGTTTTACAGGGAGTTGGGAAGAGACCCAGTACTTC.

The chain recombines TRBV6-4 with TRBJ2-2, with 9 positions matching TRBD1. J was trimmed by 6 bases and V by 6 bases; bases with no gene match: 5. The CDR3 contains 14 residues. CDR1 is MRHNA, CDR2 SNTAGT, per germline. The CDR3 region is CASSLRQGAGELFF. The CDR3, as DNA: TGTGCCAGCAGCCTCCGACAGGGGGCCGGGGAGCTGTTTTTT.

V gene TRBV11-2 combines with J gene TRBJ2-3; D is unresolved. Between the trimmed V and J ends, which lost 1 base and 5 bases, there was a span of 13 bases. The germline gives CDR1 SGHAT, CDR2 FQNNGV. This CDR3 comprises 15 residues. The CDR3 DNA reads TGTGCCAGCAGCTTAGGGCTAGAGGCGAGAGATACGCAGTATTTT. It codes for CASSLGLEARDTQYF.

The chain uses TRBV7-2 and TRBJ1-2, with D uncertain. From germline, CDR1 is SGHTA and CDR2 FQGNSA. The CDR3 extends over 15 amino acids. The ends were cut back, 1 base at V and 6 bases at J, with 15 bases in the middle. CDR3 DNA sequence: TGTGCCAGCAGCTTAGAATGGGCTAACCGCGATGGCTACACCTTC. Amino acid sequence: CASSLEWANRDGYTF.

V usage is TRBV12-3 or TRBV12-4 and J usage is TRBJ1-2; no firm D call. V lost 5 bases to trimming and J lost 8 bases, with 9 bases between them. This CDR3 region has 11 residues. CDR3 region: CASSPIGGYTF. The CDR3 DNA sequence: TGTGCCAGCAGTCCGATAGGCGGCTACACCTTC.

V and J are TRBV4-1 and TRBJ2-7; 9 bases map to TRBD1. The CDR3 contains 15 residues. CDR1 and CDR2 (germline): MGHRA, YSYEKL. V lost 4 bases and J lost 3; bases outside the gene matches: 7. CDR3 DNA: TGCGCCAGCAGCCCTCCGAGGACAGGGGACTACGAGCAGTACGTC. Protein sequence: CASSPPRTGDYEQYV.

This chain joins TRBV6-5 and TRBJ1-3, with TRBD1 as a possible D gene (5 bases). The CDR3 runs to 15 residues. The germline V gene has CDR1 MNHEY and CDR2 SVGAGI. V dropped 2 bases and J dropped 0 bases, with 8 bases sitting between them. CDR3 nucleotides: TGTGCCAGCAGTTACGGACATAGCTCTGGAAACACCATATATTTT. This codes for CASSYGHSSGNTIYF.

The V call is TRBV6-1, the J call TRBJ1-3; D gene ambiguous. Trimming removed 0 bases at V and 4 bases at J, with 7 bases between. CDR3 length: 14 residues. Germline V gene lookup returns CDR1 MNHNS and CDR2 SASEGT. CDR3 nucleotides: TGTGCCAGCAGTGAAGCGCTATGGGGAAACACCATATATTTT. Amino acids: CASSEALWGNTIYF.

The chain has TRBV20-1 and TRBJ1-3, with no clear D. Per germline, CDR1 DFQATT and CDR2 SNEGSKA (reference sequence). The V end lost 3 bases, the J end lost 4 bases, and 4 bases lay between the germline ends. The CDR3 has 11 residues. This CDR3 is CSASQGNTIYF. DNA for the CDR3: TGCAGTGCTAGCCAGGGAAACACCATATATTTT.

This chain uses TRBV6-5 with TRBJ2-7; 10 bases are a match to TRBD2. The length of the CDR3 is 14 residues. V lost 6 bases, J lost 3 bases, and 5 bases stayed unmatched. Germline loops: CDR1 MNHEY, CDR2 SVGAGI. CDR3 in DNA: TGTGCCAGCAGATCACTAGCGGGGCGCTACGAGCAGTACGTC. It translates to CASRSLAGRYEQYV.

The chain has TRBV29-1 and TRBJ2-3; the D gene is possibly TRBD2 (5 bases). There are 14 residues in the CDR3. Trimming removed 5 bases at V and 0 bases at J, with 12 bases between. Looked up from germline, CDR1 is SQVTM and CDR2 is ANQGSEA. The CDR3 here is CSVTSEVSTDTQYF. The CDR3 DNA is TGCAGCGTTACCTCGGAGGTCAGCACAGATACGCAGTATTTT.

The chain is built from TRBV4-1 and TRBJ2-7; 7 bases map to TRBD1. The CDR3 length is 13 residues. Germline trimming cut 4 bases from V and 4 bases from J; bases unmatched to any gene: 4. Looked up from germline, CDR1 is MGHRA and CDR2 is YSYEKL. The chain's CDR3 is CASSRGTAYEQYV. The DNA for the CDR3 is TGCGCCAGCAGCCGAGGGACAGCTTACGAGCAGTACGTC.

The J gene is TRBJ1-4, the V gene TRBV19; no clear D gene. V lost 3 bases to trimming and J lost 4 bases, with 9 bases between them. Germline loops: CDR1 LNHDA, CDR2 SQIVND (reference sequence). CDR3 length equals 14 residues. CDR3 DNA sequence: TGTGCCAGTAGTATCTGGGGATTTAATGAAAAACTGTTTTTT. This encodes CASSIWGFNEKLFF.

The chain combines TRBV7-8 with TRBJ2-5; D gene ambiguous. CDR3 length equals 12 residues. CDR1 is SGHVS and CDR2 is FQNEAQ in the germline V gene. Trimming took 3 bases from V and 4 from J, leaving 6 bases between them. As DNA, the CDR3 is TGTGCCAGCAGCTTGTGGTTAGAGACCCAGTACTTC. It encodes CASSLWLETQYF.

The chain joins TRBV20-1 to TRBJ2-7, with 7 bases identical to TRBD1. CDR3 length: 11 amino acids. V lost 5 bases and J lost 2; bases outside the gene matches: 0. Germline assignment: CDR1 DFQATT and CDR2 SNEGSKA (reference sequence). This CDR3 reads CSAQGAYEQYV. CDR3 bases: TGCAGTGCTCAGGGGGCCTACGAGCAGTACGTC.

The rearrangement uses TRBV6-1 and TRBJ1-2, with a weak D call TRBD1 (6 bases). This CDR3 contains 14 residues. Trimming removed 1 base from V and 8 bases from J, with 14 bases in between. The germline V gene has CDR1 MNHNS and CDR2 SASEGT. The chain's CDR3 is CASSEGGQGRGYTF. The CDR3 nucleotides are TGTGCCAGCAGTGAAGGCGGTCAGGGGAGAGGCTACACCTTC.